The 10 T cell receptor beta chains given below trace back to one sample, sequenced in a study of low-dose radiotherapy and immunotherapy resistance in tumors. The time point denotes: before trial treatment. Alpha- and beta-chain coverage of first-strand cDNA came from TRAV- and TRBV-specific primers. TCR amplification ran roughly 20 PCR cycles using constant-region and V-primer adapter primers. TCRdb called the reads again in MiXCR, with one record for every CDR3 protein. Found here are over 55,000 distinct CDR3 sequences, 31% of them singletons; the top ten hold more than 9.5%. The material was PBMCs, obtained before treatment. The receptors shown here come from a female donor with ovarian cancer.

This sequence joins TRBV20-1 and TRBJ2-5; 9 positions agree with TRBD1. The CDR3 totals 14 residues. V dropped 4 bases and J dropped 3; count of bases not matched to a gene: 6. Germline CDR1 and CDR2: DFQATT and SNEGSKA (reference sequence). CDR3 DNA sequence: TGCAGTGCTACCAGACAGGGGGTTAAAGAGACCCAGTACTTC. Translated: CSATRQGVKETQYF.

This clonotype was observed at least ten times. V gene TRBV6-1 combines with J gene TRBJ1-1; weak D call: TRBD1 (5 bases). V was shortened by 4 bases and J by 5 bases, with 35 bases between the two germline ends. Germline V gene sequence: CDR1 MNHNS, CDR2 SASEGT. CDR3 size: 21 residues. This chain's CDR3 is CASSGSSGAFGPRPARTEAFF. CDR3 bases: TGTGCCAGCAGTGGCAGCTCCGGGGCGTTCGGACCCCGCCCCGCAAGGACTGAAGCTTTCTTT.

In its sample, this clonotype was seen many times. This chain uses TRBV5-1 with TRBJ2-7, with 11 bases that match TRBD2. CDR3 length equals 15 residues. Germline V CDR1 and CDR2: SGHRS, YFSETQ. The V segment lost 4 bases and the J segment 3 bases; nucleotides outside the gene matches: 6. The chain's CDR3 is CASSVAGTSGYEQYF. As DNA, the CDR3 is TGCGCCAGCAGCGTTGCCGGGACTAGCGGCTACGAGCAGTACTTC.

This clonotype was recorded many times. The gene calls are TRBV14 and TRBJ1-4; 7 bases fit TRBD1. The CDR3 length is 15 residues. Germline loops: CDR1 SGHDN, CDR2 FVKESK. Losses at the gene ends were 4 bases for V and 7 bases for J; bases not matched to a gene: 9. The CDR3 protein is CASSPRDSGFEKLFF. As DNA, the CDR3 is TGTGCCAGCAGCCCCCGGGACAGTGGGTTTGAAAAACTGTTTTTT.

The CDR3 is CASSPRQELTNYGYTF. CDR3 nucleotide sequence: TGTGCCAGCAGCCCGCGACAGGAACTCACTAACTATGGCTACACCTTC. The chain joins TRBV6-6 to TRBJ1-2, with D possibly being TRBD1 (6 bases). Germline CDR1 is MNHNY and CDR2 is SVGAGI (reference sequence). Trimming cost V 6 bases and J 0 bases, with 17 bases left between them. The CDR3 consists of 16 residues.

On this clonotype: This likely came from a read error, as a far larger clone is one base away. This chain links TRBV21-1 with TRBJ2-6; TRBD2 is taken as the D call from the table, unchecked against the DNA. TRBV21-1 constitutes a pseudogene. This CDR3 comprises 19 residues. In nucleotides, the CDR3 is TGTGCCATCAGCTCCCCGACCGGGACTGCCAGCTCTGGGGCCAACGTCCTGACTTTC. This codes for CAISSPTGTASSGANVLTF.

About this clonotype: This likely traces to a read error, being one base from a far larger clone. The chain links TRBV4-1 to TRBJ2-7; TRBD1 is a possible D gene (6 bases). The CDR3 is 19 residues long. V lost 0 bases and J lost 7, with 28 bases in between. Germline V gene lookup returns CDR1 MGHRA and CDR2 YSYEKL. The CDR3 nucleotides read TGCGCCAGCAGCCAAGATAAATTCTCGGACAGCCCAGCCTACAATGAGCAGTACTTC. Translating it yields CASSQDKFSDSPAYNEQYF.

The chain combines TRBV6-1 with TRBJ2-2; maybe TRBD2 (6 bases). CDR3 length: 15 residues. The germline V gene encodes CDR1 MNHNS and CDR2 SASEGT. The CDR3: CGGNSGEWITGELFF. CDR3 DNA: TGTGGTGGGAATAGCGGTGAATGGATCACCGGGGAGCTGTTTTTT.

At least ten counts were recorded for this clonotype. The chain employs TRBV6-2 or TRBV6-3 and TRBJ1-1; 10 nucleotides line up with TRBD1. The CDR3 extends over 17 amino acids. The germline V gene encodes CDR1 MNHEY and CDR2 SVGEGT. V trimming: 5 bases; J trimming: 0 bases; junction bases outside the gene matches: 9. CDR3 loop: CASSLPGQGLMNTEAFF. The CDR3 DNA reads TGTGCCAGCAGTCTGCCGGGACAGGGGTTAATGAACACTGAAGCTTTCTTT.

Only a few counts were recorded for this clonotype. The J gene is TRBJ2-5, the V gene TRBV19; D is undetermined. The V gene's germline CDR1 is LNHDA and CDR2 SQIVND (reference sequence). V was trimmed by 5 bases and J by 6 bases, leaving 16 bases between them. CDR3 length: 14 residues. The CDR3 sequence is CASSPTWGRKTQYF. CDR3 in DNA: TGTGCCAGTAGTCCCACCTGGGGTAGGAAGACCCAGTACTTC.